The entry below describes one T cell receptor beta chain. Antigen unknown. The length of the CDR3 is 14 residues. V shed 4 bases and J 3 bases; nucleotides not matched to a gene: 5. From germline, CDR1 is SGHNT and CDR2 YYREEE (reference sequence). This sample was included in a study of cytomegalovirus exposure and HLA in healthy donors. The study's findings and limits: Through in vitro validation, a few CMV-associated chains were shown to be specific for CMV antigens.

Primers included in the PCR were 60 Vbeta and 13 Jbeta primers. The table came from immunoSEQ multiplex PCR; TCRdb's copy has only in-frame clones and leaves some out. The sample table includes approximately 75,000 clones. Sequencing was performed on PBMCs. This chain connects TRBV5-4 to TRBJ2-7, with 9 bases fitting TRBD2. The TCR comes from a boy between 5 and 17 years old in good health and CMV-seronegative. CDR3 region: CASSIGTSSYEQYF. DNA for the CDR3: TGTGCCAGCAGCATCGGGACTAGCAGCTACGAGCAGTACTTC.